Given below is one T cell receptor (beta chain) in context. Its target is unknown. The survey-level immunoSEQ assay was used. Clones were sequenced by immunoSEQ multiplex PCR, and TCRdb holds only the in-frame ones, with some missing. Here the sample spans under 40,000 clones, 85% to 95% being singletons. Time point meaning: before natalizumab initiation. T0 refers to blood drawn before natalizumab was first infused. The data originate from a study of multiple sclerosis patients with progressive multifocal leukoencephalopathy. Study overall: Longitudinal control samples came from natalizumab-treated multiple sclerosis patients without PML. Study-level results: Expanded clones at PML onset predated and persisted through natalizumab therapy.

Losses at the gene ends were 0 bases for V and 5 bases for J; bases not matched to a gene: 6. Germline loops: CDR1 MGHRA, CDR2 YSYEKL. This CDR3 is 15 amino acids long. The sample was PBMCs. The V and J genes are TRBV4-1 and TRBJ2-5, with 7 bases aligning to TRBD2. This receptor was taken from a man younger than 40 with multiple sclerosis. The CDR3 spells CASSQDPREKETQYF. DNA for the CDR3: TGCGCCAGCAGCCAAGATCCGCGGGAGAAGGAGACCCAGTACTTC.